What follows describes a single TCR beta chain. This specimen belongs to a study of blood T cell repertoires in COVID-19. The germline gives CDR1 SGHTA, CDR2 FQGNSA. V lost 2 bases to trimming and J lost 3 bases, with 23 bases between them. The CDR3 length is 18 residues. In the study's own analysis: From reference gene primer amplification, estimates of nucleated cell counts were derived. The repertoire was sequenced with immunoSEQ multiplex PCR; TCRdb's copy has only in-frame clones and lacks some. V and J calls and clone size are copied from that table; D and trimming were computed from the DNA. The sample yields hundreds of thousands of clones, almost 90% seen once.

Sequences were obtained from PBMCs or T cells enriched from blood (not recorded which). The chain employs TRBV7-2 and TRBJ2-7, with D maybe TRBD1 (6 bases). The source of this sequence is a woman aged 45 to 65 with acute COVID-19. CDR3 bases: TGTGCCAGCAGCTTACGGACAGCTACAACCGGATCCCACTACGAGCAGTACTTC. Translation: CASSLRTATTGSHYEQYF.